Reported below is one T cell receptor (beta chain). Its antigen is not known. This sample is part of a study of cytotoxic CD8 clonotypes in ibrutinib-treated CLL. The overall study: Per sample, productive templates averaged approximately 260,000 and productive rearrangements averaged roughly 91,000.

Clones were read by immunoSEQ multiplex PCR, and TCRdb kept only the in-frame ones, dropping some. The sample lists about 84,000 clones, just over 85% occurring once. Whole-study findings and limits: The public clonotypes identified were infrequent and showed contraction or stability on treatment. Baseline-level clonality went beyond age-matched healthy donors and moved in step with circulating CD8+ T-cell counts.

The CDR3 is 15 amino acids. Looked up from germline, CDR1 is SGHNT and CDR2 is YENEEA. Losses at the gene ends were 5 bases for V and 3 bases for J; bases not matched to a gene: 5. The V call is TRBV11-3, the J call TRBJ2-7; 12 bases map to TRBD2. The clonotype originates from a human donor with chronic lymphocytic leukemia. The sequences come from PBMCs, collected before ibrutinib treatment. For the CDR3, the DNA is TGTGCCAGCAGCATGACTAGCGGGAGAGTCTACGAGCAGTACTTC. Translated, it gives CASSMTSGRVYEQYF.